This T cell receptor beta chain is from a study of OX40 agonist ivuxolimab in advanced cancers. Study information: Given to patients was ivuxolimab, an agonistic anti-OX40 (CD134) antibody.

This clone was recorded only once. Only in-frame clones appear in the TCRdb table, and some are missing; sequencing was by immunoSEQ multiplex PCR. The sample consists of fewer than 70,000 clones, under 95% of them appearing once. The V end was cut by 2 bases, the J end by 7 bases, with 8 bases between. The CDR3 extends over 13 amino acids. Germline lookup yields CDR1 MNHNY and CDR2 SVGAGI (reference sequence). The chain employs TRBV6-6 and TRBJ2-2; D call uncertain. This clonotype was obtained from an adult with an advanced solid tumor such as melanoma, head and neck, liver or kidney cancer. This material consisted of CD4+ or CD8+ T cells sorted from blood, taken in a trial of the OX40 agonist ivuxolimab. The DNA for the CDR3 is TGTGCCAGCAGTTACAGGTCGGGCGGGGAGCTGTTTTTT. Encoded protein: CASSYRSGGELFF.